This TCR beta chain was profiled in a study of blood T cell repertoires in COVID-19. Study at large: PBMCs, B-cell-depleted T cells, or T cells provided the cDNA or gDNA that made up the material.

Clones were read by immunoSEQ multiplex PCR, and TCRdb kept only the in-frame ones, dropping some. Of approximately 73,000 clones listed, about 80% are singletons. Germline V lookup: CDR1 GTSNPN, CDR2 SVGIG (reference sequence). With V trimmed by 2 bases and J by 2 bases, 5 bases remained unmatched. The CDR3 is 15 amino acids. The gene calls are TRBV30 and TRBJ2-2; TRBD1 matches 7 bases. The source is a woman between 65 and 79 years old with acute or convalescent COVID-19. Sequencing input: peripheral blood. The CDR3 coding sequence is TGTGCCTGGAGTCGACAGGGCCTAAACACCGGGGAGCTGTTTTTT. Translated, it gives CAWSRQGLNTGELFF.